One TCR beta chain is described in this entry. At one end, the junction sequence differs from germline, possibly due to a read error. This sample was taken from a study of regulatory dendritic cells for organ transplantation. Libraries were prepared by immunoSEQ multiplex PCR; TCRdb keeps only in-frame clonotypes and omits some of them. There are some 29,000 clones in the sample; approximately 79% occur only once, and around 2.2% lies in the top ten. The V gene's germline CDR1 is SEHNR and CDR2 FQNEAQ (reference sequence). This CDR3 region has 12 residues. This TCR was recovered from a human donor in good health. V gene TRBV7-9 combines with J gene TRBJ2-4; D possibly corresponds to TRBD2 (6 bases). The sequenced sample was memory CD4+ T cells from blood. Subset specified: CD45RO+ memory T cells. The DNA for the CDR3 is TGTGCCACCAGCCGGGAGACAAACATTCAGTACTTC. This sequence encodes CATSRETNIQYF.